The sequence of this T cell receptor beta chain was determined in a study of T-cell memory formation after mild COVID-19. This clonotype was seen a few times. TCRdb fed the 5' RACE reads into MiXCR, producing one record per CDR3 protein. Of 580,000 or so distinct CDR3 sequences listed, 17% are singletons. CDR1 KGHSH and CDR2 LQKENI come from the germline V gene. The CDR3 contains 14 residues. Trimming took off 5 bases at V and 2 bases at J, with 12 bases between the two ends. This chain uses TRBV18 with TRBJ1-2; D is uncertain. The specimen was PBMCs or a T cell subset sorted from them (not recorded which). The source is an adult woman who had mild COVID-19 (a few samples of this study predate the infection). Cell type and time point are not known. In nucleotides, the CDR3 is TGTGCCAGCTCAAGAAACAGAGACAACTATGGCTACACCTTC. Translated, it gives CASSRNRDNYGYTF.